This record covers a single T cell receptor (beta chain). This sample was included in a study of T cell responses to AZD1222 COVID-19 vaccine. The CDR3 loop spans 13 amino acids. V lost 4 bases and J 9 bases, leaving 16 bases between the germline ends. The germline CDR1 and CDR2 sequences are SGHRS and YFSETQ. Method: immunoSEQ multiplex PCR; TCRdb's copy keeps in-frame clones and lacks some. This sample has 150,000 to 200,000 clones, with 85% to 95% found just once. The chain links TRBV5-1 to TRBJ1-1; possibly TRBD1 for D (6 bases). The receptor was isolated from an adult in good health. The starting material was peripheral blood, obtained on day 0 of AZD1222 vaccination. The CDR3 bases are TGCGCCAGCAGCCTAAGACAGGAAGGTAAAGCTTTCTTT. Translating gives CASSLRQEGKAFF.